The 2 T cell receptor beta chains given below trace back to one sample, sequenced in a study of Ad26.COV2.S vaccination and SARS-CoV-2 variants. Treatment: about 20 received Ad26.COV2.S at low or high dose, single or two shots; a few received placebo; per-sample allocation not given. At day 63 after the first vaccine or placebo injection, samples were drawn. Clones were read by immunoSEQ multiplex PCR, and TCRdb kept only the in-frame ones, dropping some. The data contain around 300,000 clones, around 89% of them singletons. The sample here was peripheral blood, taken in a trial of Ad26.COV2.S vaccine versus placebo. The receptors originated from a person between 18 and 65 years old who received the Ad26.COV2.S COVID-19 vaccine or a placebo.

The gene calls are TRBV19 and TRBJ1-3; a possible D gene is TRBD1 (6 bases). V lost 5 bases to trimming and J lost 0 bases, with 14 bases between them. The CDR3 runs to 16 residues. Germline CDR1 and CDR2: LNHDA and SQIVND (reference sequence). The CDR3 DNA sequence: TGTGCCAGTAGTGGAGGGGGGACGAACTCTGGAAACACCATATATTTT. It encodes CASSGGGTNSGNTIYF.

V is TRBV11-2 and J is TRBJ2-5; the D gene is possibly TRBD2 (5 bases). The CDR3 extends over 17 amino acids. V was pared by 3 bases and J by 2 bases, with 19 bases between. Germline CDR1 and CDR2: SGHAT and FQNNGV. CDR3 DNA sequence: TGTGCCAGCAGCTTGAGAAAGGTGCGACCGGGGCAAGAGACCCAGTACTTC. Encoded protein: CASSLRKVRPGQETQYF.